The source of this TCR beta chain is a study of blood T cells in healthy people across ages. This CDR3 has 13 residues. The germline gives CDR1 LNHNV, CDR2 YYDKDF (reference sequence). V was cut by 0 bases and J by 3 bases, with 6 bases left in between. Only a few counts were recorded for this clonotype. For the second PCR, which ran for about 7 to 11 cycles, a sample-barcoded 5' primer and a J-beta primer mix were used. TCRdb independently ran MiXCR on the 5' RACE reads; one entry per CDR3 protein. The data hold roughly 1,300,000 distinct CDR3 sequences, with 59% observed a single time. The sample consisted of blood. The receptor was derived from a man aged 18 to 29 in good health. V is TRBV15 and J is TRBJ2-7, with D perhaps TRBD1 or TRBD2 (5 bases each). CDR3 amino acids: CATSRDGGYEQYF. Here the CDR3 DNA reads TGTGCCACCAGCAGAGATGGGGGCTACGAGCAGTACTTC.